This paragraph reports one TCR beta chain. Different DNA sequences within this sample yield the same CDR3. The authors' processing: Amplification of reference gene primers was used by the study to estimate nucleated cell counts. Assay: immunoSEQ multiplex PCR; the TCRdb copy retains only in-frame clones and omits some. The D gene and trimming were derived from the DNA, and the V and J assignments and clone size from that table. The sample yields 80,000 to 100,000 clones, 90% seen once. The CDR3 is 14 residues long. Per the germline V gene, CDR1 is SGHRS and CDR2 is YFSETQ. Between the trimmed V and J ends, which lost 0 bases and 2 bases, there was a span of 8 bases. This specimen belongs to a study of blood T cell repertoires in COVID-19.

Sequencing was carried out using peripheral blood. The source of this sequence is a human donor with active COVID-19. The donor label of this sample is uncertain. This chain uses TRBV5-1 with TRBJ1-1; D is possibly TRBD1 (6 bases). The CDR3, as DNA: TGCGCCAGCAGCTTGGGGGGGCTAAACACTGAAGCTTTCTTT. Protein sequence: CASSLGGLNTEAFF.